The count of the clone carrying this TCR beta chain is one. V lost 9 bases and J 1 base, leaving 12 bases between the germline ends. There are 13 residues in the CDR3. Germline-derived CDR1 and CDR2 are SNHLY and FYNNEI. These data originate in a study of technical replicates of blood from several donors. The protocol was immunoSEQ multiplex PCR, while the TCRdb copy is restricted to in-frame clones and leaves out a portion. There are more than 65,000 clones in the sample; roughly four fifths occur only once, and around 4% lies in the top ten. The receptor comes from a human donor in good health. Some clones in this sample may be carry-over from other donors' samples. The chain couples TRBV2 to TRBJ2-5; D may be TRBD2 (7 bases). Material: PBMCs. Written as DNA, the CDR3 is TGTGCCAGGGGGGCTAGCGGCCAAGAGACCCAGTACTTC. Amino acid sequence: CARGASGQETQYF.